Presented here are 26 T cell receptor beta chains from one specimen sequenced in a study of early stage breast cancer tumors (dated by TCRdb to about 2017). Library preparation was by the immunoSEQ multiplex PCR assay. Imported from immuneACCESS, the table was reduced by TCRdb to in-frame sequences with V and J called. These copies leave out some clones; in studies compared against another copy, an unresolved V gene accounts for under half, and the cause of the remainder is not known. In this sample the table shows more than 7,500 clones, 71% of which occur a single time. Clones ranked in the top ten supply over 15% of the sample. Sequencing was done on a sample of normal breast tissue next to the tumor. The receptors were sampled from a person in their sixties or seventies with breast cancer.

The V call is TRBV7-2, the J call TRBJ1-5; tentatively, D is TRBD1 (5 bases). Trimming stripped 4 bases from V and 9 bases from J, with 16 bases between. Looked up from germline, CDR1 is SGHTA and CDR2 is FQGNSA. The CDR3 length is 14 residues. CDR3 sequence (DNA): TGTGCCAGCAGCTCCGGGCAGGGTCAAGGGCCCCAGCATTTT. As protein: CASSSGQGQGPQHF.

The V and J genes are TRBV5-1 and TRBJ2-7; D possibly corresponds to TRBD2 (5 bases). This CDR3 has 14 amino acids. V lost 1 base, J lost 0 bases, and 8 bases lay in between. CDR1 SGHRS and CDR2 YFSETQ come from the germline V gene. The CDR3 DNA follows: TGCGCCAGCAGCTTGAACGGGGTCTCCTACGAGCAGTACTTC. Amino acids: CASSLNGVSYEQYF.

DNA for the CDR3: TGTGCCTGGAGTGTAACCCCTAGCAGTTCGGAGACCCAGTACTTC. Translated, it gives CAWSVTPSSSETQYF. The J gene is TRBJ2-5, the V gene TRBV30; perhaps TRBD2 as D (5 bases). CDR1 and CDR2 (germline): GTSNPN, SVGIG (reference sequence). The CDR3 is 15 amino acids. Deletions cut 0 bases from V and 5 bases from J, with 16 bases between.

The rearrangement joins TRBV28 to TRBJ1-4; the D gene is possibly TRBD1 (6 bases). The CDR3 consists of 15 residues. CDR1 is MDHEN, CDR2 SYDVKM, per germline. V lost 6 bases to trimming and J lost 6 bases, with 17 bases between them. CDR3 region: CASSPHGGADEKLFF. CDR3 DNA sequence: TGTGCCAGCAGCCCTCATGGGGGCGCCGATGAAAAACTGTTTTTT.

This chain joins TRBV6-5 and TRBJ2-5, with a tentative D call TRBD1 (6 bases). Looked up from germline, CDR1 is MNHEY and CDR2 is SVGAGI. The CDR3 consists of 13 residues. This CDR3 is CASYRTVQETQYF. CDR3 DNA sequence: TGTGCATCTTACCGGACAGTTCAAGAGACCCAGTACTTC.

As for this clone: Additional DNA sequences in this sample encode the identical CDR3. The rearrangement links TRBV11-2 to TRBJ2-3; D call uncertain. Between the trimmed V and J ends, which lost 4 bases and 3 bases, there was a span of 5 bases. Germline CDR1 SGHAT, CDR2 FQNNGV. The CDR3 has 12 amino acids. CDR3 DNA sequence: TGTGCCAGCAGCTACTTTACAGATACGCAGTATTTT. Its protein product is CASSYFTDTQYF.

Judged by abundance, this clone is large. This chain uses TRBV25-1 with TRBJ1-1, with 9 positions matching TRBD1. The CDR3 totals 14 residues. The V and J ends lost 4 bases and 4 bases, in that order; junction bases with no gene match: 4. The germline V gene encodes CDR1 MGHDK and CDR2 SYGVNS. The DNA for the CDR3 is TGTGCCAGCAGTGTTGGGACAGGGTTCACTGAAGCTTTCTTT. It encodes CASSVGTGFTEAFF.

The chain uses TRBV11-2 and TRBJ2-7, with TRBD2 matching 10 bases. Unmatched junction bases numbered 14, after V lost 2 bases and J lost 1 base. This CDR3 is 19 amino acids long. CDR1 and CDR2 (germline): SGHAT, FQNNGV. For the CDR3, the DNA is TGTGCCAGCAGCTTACCTCCGACCTCTAGCGGGAGCAGGTCCTACGAGCAGTACTTC. Translating it yields CASSLPPTSSGSRSYEQYF.

The chain is built from TRBV13 and TRBJ1-2; D is unresolved. V was clipped by 5 bases and J by 4 bases, with 11 bases between them. The CDR3 is 13 residues long. The germline V gene has CDR1 PRHDT and CDR2 FYEKMQ (reference sequence). CDR3 in amino acids: CASSHDKFYGYTF. Here the CDR3 DNA reads TGTGCCAGCAGCCACGACAAGTTCTATGGCTACACCTTC.

The genes are TRBV10-3 and TRBJ1-3; no definite D call. V was clipped by 7 bases and J by 0 bases, with 10 bases between them. The germline gives CDR1 ENHRY, CDR2 SYGVKD. This CDR3 has 14 amino acids. CDR3 nucleotides: TGTGCCATCACCGTAGAGGGCTCTGGAAACACCATATATTTT. Residues: CAITVEGSGNTIYF.

V and J are TRBV7-8 and TRBJ2-1; 13 bases match TRBD2. V lost 4 bases and J lost 5; bases outside the gene matches: 2. This CDR3 comprises 15 residues. CDR1 SGHVS and CDR2 FQNEAQ come from the germline V gene. CDR3 bases: TGTGCCAGCAGCTCACTAGCGGGAGGGAACAATGAGCAGTTCTTC. It encodes CASSSLAGGNNEQFF.

The chain employs TRBV7-2 and TRBJ2-7; a weak D match, TRBD2 (6 bases). V dropped 2 bases and J dropped 2 bases, with 7 bases sitting between them. Germline V lookup: CDR1 SGHTA, CDR2 FQGNSA. The CDR3 covers 13 residues. In DNA, the CDR3 is TGTGCCAGCAGCTTACGCGGGGCCTACGAGCAGTACTTC. This sequence encodes CASSLRGAYEQYF.

V and J are TRBV27 and TRBJ1-5, with a weak D call TRBD1 (6 bases). CDR1 and CDR2 (germline): MNHEY, SMNVEV (reference sequence). This CDR3 is built from 15 residues. The ends were cut back, 0 bases at V and 5 bases at J, with 11 bases in the middle. CDR3 region: CASSLSPDSHQPQHF. CDR3 DNA sequence: TGTGCCAGCAGTTTATCCCCGGACAGTCATCAGCCCCAGCATTTT.

This rearrangement joins TRBV29-1 to TRBJ1-1; possible D gene TRBD1, 6 bases. There are 10 residues in the CDR3. The V end was cut by 4 bases, the J end by 11 bases, with 11 bases between. Germline-derived CDR1 and CDR2 are SQVTM and ANQGSEA. The CDR3 loop is CSVGGGEAFF. The CDR3 nucleotides read TGCAGCGTTGGAGGGGGAGAGGCTTTCTTT.

The rearrangement uses TRBV5-4 and TRBJ2-5; D possibly corresponds to TRBD1 (6 bases). In germline, CDR1 is SGHNT, CDR2 YYREEE (reference sequence). This CDR3 has 14 amino acids. The V gene lost 2 bases and the J gene lost 4 bases, with 12 bases spanning the gap. The CDR3 protein is CASSLQGALETQYF. DNA for the CDR3: TGTGCCAGCAGCTTACAGGGTGCCCTAGAGACCCAGTACTTC.

The chain joins TRBV19 to TRBJ2-7; possibly TRBD2 for D (5 bases). The germline gives CDR1 LNHDA, CDR2 SQIVND (reference sequence). There are 14 residues in the CDR3. Trimming took 3 bases from V and 9 from J, leaving 18 bases between them. The CDR3 region has the DNA TGTGCCAGTAGTATCGGGATGGCTCAGACGGCGCAGTACTTC. Translation gives CASSIGMAQTAQYF.

This chain joins TRBV21-1 and TRBJ2-7; the table's D call, TRBD2, was not checked against the DNA. TRBV21-1 is a pseudogene segment. This CDR3 comprises 13 residues. This CDR3 is CASSGLAENEQYF. CDR3 nucleotide sequence: TGTGCCAGCAGCGGACTAGCGGAAAACGAGCAGTACTTC.

J is TRBJ2-6 and V is TRBV9; tentative D call: TRBD1 (6 bases). V lost 1 base, J lost 4 bases, and 9 bases lay in between. CDR3 length equals 15 residues. The germline CDR1 and CDR2 sequences are SGDLS and YYNGEE. The CDR3 nucleotides are TGTGCCAGCAGCGTAACAGGGACCGGGGCCAACGTCCTGACTTTC. It codes for CASSVTGTGANVLTF.

V usage is TRBV2 and J usage is TRBJ2-5, with 12 bases that match TRBD2. CDR1 and CDR2 from the germline V gene are SNHLY and FYNNEI. The CDR3 covers 13 residues. The ends lost 10 bases at V and 5 bases at J; junction bases unmatched: 5. The CDR3, as DNA: TGTGCCACACTAGCGGGAGGCCGGGAGACCCAGTACTTC. This codes for CATLAGGRETQYF.

The gene calls are TRBV30 and TRBJ2-3, with D possibly being TRBD2 (5 bases). Germline V CDR1 and CDR2: GTSNPN, SVGIG (reference sequence). The CDR3 extends over 15 amino acids. V was clipped by 1 base and J by 0 bases, with 11 bases between them. CDR3 nucleotides: TGTGCCTGGAGTGAAGGGAGCTGGAGCACAGATACGCAGTATTTT. It translates to CAWSEGSWSTDTQYF.

This clone was seen only a few times. The chain has TRBV19 and TRBJ2-7, with D perhaps matching TRBD2 (7 bases). The CDR3 is made up of 15 amino acids. With 7 bases removed from V and 1 base from J, the gap between germline ends came to 17 bases. Germline loops: CDR1 LNHDA, CDR2 SQIVND (reference sequence). This chain's CDR3 is CASTQGRGGSYEQYF. CDR3 sequence (DNA): TGTGCCAGTACCCAAGGCAGGGGAGGGTCCTACGAGCAGTACTTC.

The CDR3 bases are TGTGCCAGCTCACCCCGGACAGGGGAGCTGTTTTTT. Translating gives CASSPRTGELFF. The V and J genes are TRBV18 and TRBJ2-2, with a possible D match to TRBD1 (5 bases). Trimming stripped 3 bases from V and 8 bases from J, with 7 bases between. CDR1 and CDR2 (germline): KGHSH, LQKENI. This CDR3 contains 12 residues.

The CDR3 nucleotides read TGTGCCAGTAGTTCCTCGGACAGGAGCGGCGGCTACACCTTC. Its translation: CASSSSDRSGGYTF. V is TRBV19 and J is TRBJ1-2, with 7 positions matching TRBD1. CDR3 size: 14 residues. Germline values: CDR1 LNHDA, CDR2 SQIVND (reference sequence). Unmatched junction bases numbered 11, after V lost 5 bases and J lost 8 bases.

The genes are TRBV7-8 and TRBJ2-7; 7 nucleotides agree with TRBD2. CDR3 length: 13 residues. Germline V lookup: CDR1 SGHVS, CDR2 FQNEAQ. In DNA form, the CDR3 reads TGTGCAGCCGGGGGGACTTTTGCCTACGAGCAGTACTTC. This translates into CAAGGTFAYEQYF.

The genes are TRBV28 and TRBJ1-1; no clear D. V was cut by 3 bases and J by 0 bases, with 8 bases left in between. The length of the CDR3 is 14 residues. CDR1 and CDR2 (germline): MDHEN, SYDVKM. CDR3 in DNA: TGTGCCAGCAGTTTTAACAGCCTGAACACTGAAGCTTTCTTT. It specifies CASSFNSLNTEAFF.

The V gene is TRBV19, the J gene TRBJ2-3, with D possibly matching TRBD1 (6 bases). The CDR3 has 14 amino acids. V dropped 1 base and J dropped 5 bases, with 10 bases sitting between them. In germline, CDR1 is LNHDA, CDR2 SQIVND (reference sequence). The CDR3 nucleotides read TGTGCCAGTAGTATAGGGCAGGGGAGAGATACGCAGTATTTT. Translating gives CASSIGQGRDTQYF.